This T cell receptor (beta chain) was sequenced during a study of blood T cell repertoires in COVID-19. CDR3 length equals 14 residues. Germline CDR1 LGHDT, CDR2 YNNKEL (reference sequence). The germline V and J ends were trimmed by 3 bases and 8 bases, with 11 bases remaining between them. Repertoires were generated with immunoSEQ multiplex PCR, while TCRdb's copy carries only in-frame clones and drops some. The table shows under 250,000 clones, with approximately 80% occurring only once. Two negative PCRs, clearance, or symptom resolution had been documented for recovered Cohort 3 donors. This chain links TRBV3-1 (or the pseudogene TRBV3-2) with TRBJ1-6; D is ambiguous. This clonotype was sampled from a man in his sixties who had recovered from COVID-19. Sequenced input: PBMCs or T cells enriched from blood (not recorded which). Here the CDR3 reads CASSQRGPYSPLHF. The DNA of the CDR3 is TGTGCCAGCAGCCAGCGAGGGCCCTATTCACCCCTCCACTTT.